Included here is one T cell receptor (beta chain) sequence, with context. Antigen unknown. The ends lost 9 bases at V and 4 bases at J; junction bases unmatched: 10. In germline, CDR1 is LNHDA, CDR2 SQIVND (reference sequence). The CDR3 is made up of 15 amino acids. These data originate in a study of blood T cells in healthy people across ages. Study outcomes and limitations: Investigators treated diversity estimates from one million T cells as underestimates. Fewer expanded clones and more diversity marked long-lived versus aged donors.

Through a sample-barcoded 5' primer and a J-beta primer mix, a second PCR was run for roughly 6 to 12 cycles. A 12-random-nucleotide template-switch adaptor tagged each cDNA molecule. Every sample gave at least 2.5 million paired-end reads containing CDR3. TCRdb recomputed calls from the 5' RACE reads with MiXCR, one row per CDR3 protein. The sample lists over a million distinct CDR3 sequences, around 45% occurring once. The rearrangement uses TRBV19 and TRBJ1-4, with 8 bases identical to TRBD1. The sequence was collected from a woman aged 55 to 70 in good health. The sample was blood. The CDR3 is CASGPGGVFNEKLFF. CDR3 sequence (DNA): TGTGCCAGCGGGCCAGGGGGCGTTTTTAATGAAAAACTGTTTTTT.